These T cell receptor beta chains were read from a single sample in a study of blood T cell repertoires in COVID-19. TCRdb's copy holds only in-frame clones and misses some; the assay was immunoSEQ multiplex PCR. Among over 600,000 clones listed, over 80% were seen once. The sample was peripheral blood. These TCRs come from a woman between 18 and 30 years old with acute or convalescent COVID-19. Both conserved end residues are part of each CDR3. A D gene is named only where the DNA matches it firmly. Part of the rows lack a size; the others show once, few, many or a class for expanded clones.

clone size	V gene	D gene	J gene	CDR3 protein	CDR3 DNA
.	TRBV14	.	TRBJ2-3	CASSQDPRGVGWAQYF	TGTGCCAGCAGCCAAGATCCTCGCGGGGTAGGTTGGGCGCAGTATTTT
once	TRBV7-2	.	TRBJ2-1	CASSFTSYNEQFF	TGTGCCAGCAGCTTCACATCTTACAATGAGCAGTTCTTC
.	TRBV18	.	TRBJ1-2	CASSHDSGGGYTF	TGTGCCAGCTCCCACGACAGTGGGGGCGGCTACACCTTC
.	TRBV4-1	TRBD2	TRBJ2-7	CASSQTSGGYYEQYF	TGCGCCAGCAGCCAAACAAGCGGGGGTTACTACGAGCAGTACTTC
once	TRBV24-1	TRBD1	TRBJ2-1	CATSDSRTGGNEQFF	TGTGCCACCAGTGATTCCCGGACAGGGGGCAATGAGCAGTTCTTC
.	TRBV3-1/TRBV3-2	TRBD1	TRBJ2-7	CASSPGQAAYEQYF	TGTGCCAGCAGCCCAGGACAGGCCGCCTACGAGCAGTACTTC
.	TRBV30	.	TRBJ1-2	CAWSEKQVWGYTF	TGTGCCTGGAGCGAAAAACAGGTCTGGGGCTACACCTTC
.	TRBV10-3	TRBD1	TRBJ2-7	CAISERGLEQYF	TGTGCCATCAGTGAAAGGGGGCTCGAGCAGTACTTC
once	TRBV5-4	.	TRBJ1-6	CASSFTGGNSPLHF	TGTGCCAGCAGCTTTACCGGGGGTAATTCACCCCTCCACTTT
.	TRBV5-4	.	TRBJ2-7	CASSLRGIEQYF	TGTGCCAGCAGCTTAAGGGGGATCGAGCAGTACTTC
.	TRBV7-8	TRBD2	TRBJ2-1	CASSSLAGSYNEQFF	TGTGCCAGCAGCTCCCTAGCGGGGTCCTACAATGAGCAGTTCTTC
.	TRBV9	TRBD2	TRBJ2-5	CASSALTSGGETQYF	TGTGCCAGCAGCGCCCTGACTAGCGGGGGAGAGACCCAGTACTTC
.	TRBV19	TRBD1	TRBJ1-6	CASSMDRDSPLHF	TGTGCCAGTAGTATGGACAGGGACTCACCCCTCCACTTT
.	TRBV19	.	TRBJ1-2	CASSKVDGNYGYTF	TGTGCCAGTAGCAAGGTAGACGGGAACTATGGCTACACCTTC
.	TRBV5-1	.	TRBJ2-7	CASSSGEIQGREQYF	TGCGCCAGCAGCTCGGGAGAGATCCAGGGACGCGAGCAGTACTTC
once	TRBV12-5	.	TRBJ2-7	CASSPRMSSYEQYF	TGTGCTAGCTCCCCGCGGATGAGCTCCTACGAGCAGTACTTC
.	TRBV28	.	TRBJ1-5	CASRGGQPQHF	TGTGCCAGCAGAGGAGGACAGCCCCAGCATTTT
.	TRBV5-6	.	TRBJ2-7	CASSLVSGTLYEQYF	TGTGCCAGCAGCTTGGTATCCGGTACTCTCTACGAGCAGTACTTC
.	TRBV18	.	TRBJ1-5	CASSPGLNSNQPQHF	TGTGCCAGCTCACCAGGGCTGAATAGCAATCAGCCCCAGCATTTT
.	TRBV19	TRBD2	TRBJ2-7	CASSIGSGDSYEQYF	TGTGCCAGTAGTATAGGTAGCGGGGACTCCTACGAGCAGTACTTC
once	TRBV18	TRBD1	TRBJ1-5	CASSPRAGTGVVIDQPQHF	TGTGCCAGCTCACCCCGAGCCGGGACAGGGGTAGTAATAGATCAGCCCCAGCATTTT
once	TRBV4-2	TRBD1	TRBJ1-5	CASRGQGEQPQHF	TGTGCCAGCAGGGGACAGGGGGAACAGCCCCAGCATTTT
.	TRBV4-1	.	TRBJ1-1	CASSPSETANTEAFF	TGCGCCAGCAGCCCCTCCGAGACAGCGAACACTGAAGCTTTCTTT
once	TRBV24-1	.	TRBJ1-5	CATSAGGDGAQHF	TGTGCCACCAGTGCGGGGGGGGATGGGGCCCAGCATTTT
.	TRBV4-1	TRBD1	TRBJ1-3	CASSQDRAGQGNTIYF	TGCGCCAGCAGCCAAGATAGGGCGGGACAGGGAAACACCATATATTTT
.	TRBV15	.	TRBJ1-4	CATSRDWGVNEKLFF	TGTGCCACCAGCAGAGATTGGGGGGTTAATGAAAAACTGTTTTTT
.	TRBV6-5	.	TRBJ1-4	CATTATNEKLFF	TGTGCCACGACAGCAACTAATGAAAAACTGTTTTTT
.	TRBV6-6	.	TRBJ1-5	CASREDYSNQPQHF	TGTGCCAGCAGAGAGGATTATAGCAATCAGCCCCAGCATTTT
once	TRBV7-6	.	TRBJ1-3	CASSLTGFKESTIYF	TGTGCCAGCAGCTTAACCGGGTTTAAGGAGTCCACCATATATTTT